The 15 T cell receptor beta chains below were found in one sample sequenced in a study of blood T cell repertoires in COVID-19. The table came from immunoSEQ multiplex PCR; TCRdb's copy has only in-frame clones and leaves some out. The sample lists a few hundred thousand clones; 85% were seen once. Sequenced: PBMCs or T cells enriched from blood (not recorded which). The receptors were sampled from a woman in her forties or fifties who had recovered from COVID-19.

This clone appeared a single time. V gene TRBV5-1 combines with J gene TRBJ1-1; D gene unclear. V shed 4 bases and J shed 2 bases, with 15 bases lying between them. Looked up from germline, CDR1 is SGHRS and CDR2 is YFSETQ. This CDR3 is built from 15 residues. This CDR3 is CASSPTGWGNTEAFF. For the CDR3, the DNA is TGCGCCAGCAGCCCCACGGGATGGGGAAACACTGAAGCTTTCTTT.

The rearrangement uses TRBV5-1 and TRBJ1-1; possibly TRBD1 for D (5 bases). The CDR3 sequence is 14 residues long. Trimming pared 0 bases from V and 1 base from J, leaving 7 bases between. Germline CDR1 is SGHRS and CDR2 is YFSETQ. This CDR3 reads CASSLGGENTEAFF. CDR3 in DNA: TGCGCCAGCAGCTTGGGGGGCGAGAACACTGAAGCTTTCTTT.

This rearrangement joins TRBV27 to TRBJ2-3; a possible D gene is TRBD1 (5 bases). This CDR3 has 15 residues. V gave up 3 bases and J gave up 5 bases, with 15 bases separating them. In germline, CDR1 is MNHEY, CDR2 SMNVEV (reference sequence). The CDR3 nucleotides are TGTGCCAGCAGTTTGGATGGCGTGACAGTAGATACGCAGTATTTT. This translates into CASSLDGVTVDTQYF.

The rearrangement links TRBV30 to TRBJ1-5; 10 bases line up with TRBD1. Per germline, CDR1 GTSNPN and CDR2 SVGIG (reference sequence). The V and J ends lost 5 bases and 3 bases, in that order; junction bases with no gene match: 1. This CDR3 has 13 residues. The CDR3 DNA reads TGTGCCTGGGGGACAGGGGACAATCAGCCCCAGCATTTT. Its protein product is CAWGTGDNQPQHF.

The rearrangement links TRBV7-6 to TRBJ2-3, with 7 bases that match TRBD1. This CDR3 comprises 14 residues. Trimming at V came to 6 bases and at J to 2 bases, leaving 5 bases not matched to a gene. Germline values: CDR1 SGHVS, CDR2 FNYEAQ. In DNA form, the CDR3 reads TGTGCCAGCAGAGGGGGCATCCCCACAGATACGCAGTATTTT. This gives the protein CASRGGIPTDTQYF. The full variable domain, in which reference TRBV7-6 and TRBJ2-3 provide the parts outside the CDR3, is GAGVSQSPRYKVTKRGQDVALRCDPISGHVSLYWYRQALGQGPEFLTYFNYEAQQDKSGLPNDRFSAERPEGSISTLTIQRTEQRDSAMYRCASRGGIPTDTQYFGPGTRLTVL.

The rearrangement links TRBV19 to TRBJ2-5; no definite D call. The germline V gene encodes CDR1 LNHDA and CDR2 SQIVND (reference sequence). Deletions cut 4 bases from V and 4 bases from J, with 10 bases between. The CDR3 consists of 13 residues. This CDR3 reads CASSRAVGETQYF. CDR3 in DNA: TGTGCCAGTAGTAGGGCAGTAGGAGAGACCCAGTACTTC. The variable domain in full, completed from reference TRBV19 and TRBJ2-5, reads DGGITQSPKYLFRKEGQNVTLSCEQNLNHDAMYWYRQDPGQGLRLIYYSQIVNDFQKGDIAEGYSVSREKKESFPLTVTSAQKNPTAFYLCASSRAVGETQYFGPGTRLLVL.

This chain joins TRBV9 and TRBJ1-1; tentatively, D is TRBD1 (5 bases). CDR3 length: 14 residues. Germline V gene lookup returns CDR1 SGDLS and CDR2 YYNGEE. V lost 6 bases and J 5 bases, leaving 17 bases between the germline ends. In DNA, the CDR3 is TGTGCCAGCACCAAACTTGGGGGGGGTACTGAAGCTTTCTTT. This translates into CASTKLGGGTEAFF.

This chain connects TRBV20-1 to TRBJ2-3; 8 positions match TRBD2. V shed 3 bases, J shed 8 bases, and the junction held 4 bases outside the gene matches. Germline V gives CDR1 DFQATT, CDR2 SNEGSKA (reference sequence). The CDR3 contains 12 residues. The CDR3 DNA reads TGCAGTGCTAGTATGGCGGGAGGTACGCAGTATTTT. It specifies CSASMAGGTQYF.

The chain is built from TRBV28 and TRBJ1-4; TRBD1 is a possible D gene (6 bases). The germline gives CDR1 MDHEN, CDR2 SYDVKM. The CDR3 is 14 amino acids. Trimming shortened V by 5 bases and J by 5 bases, and 12 bases separated the two germline ends. CDR3 DNA: TGTGCCAGCAGTCCACAGGGTCCCAATGAAAAACTGTTTTTT. Translated, it gives CASSPQGPNEKLFF. The variable domain in full, completed from reference TRBV28 and TRBJ1-4, reads DVKVTQSSRYLVKRTGEKVFLECVQDMDHENMFWYRQDPGLGLRLIYFSYDVKMKEKGDIPEGYSVSREKKERFSLILESASTNQTSMYLCASSPQGPNEKLFFGSGTQLSVL.

The chain links TRBV6-5 to TRBJ2-7; 9 nucleotides match TRBD1. This CDR3 spans 15 amino acids. The V and J ends lost 6 bases and 3 bases, in that order; junction bases with no gene match: 9. Per the germline V gene, CDR1 is MNHEY and CDR2 is SVGAGI. The CDR3: CASRPTPDRGYEQYF. In DNA form, the CDR3 reads TGTGCCAGCAGACCTACCCCGGACAGGGGCTACGAGCAGTACTTC.

The V call is TRBV29-1, the J call TRBJ2-3; TRBD2 matches at 12 bases. V shed 6 bases and J 0 bases; nucleotides not matched to a gene: 7. Germline CDR1 is SQVTM and CDR2 is ANQGSEA. The CDR3 has 16 amino acids. The CDR3 DNA reads TGCAGCGTCGCCCCCGGGACTAGCGGGAGCACAGATACGCAGTATTTT. Translating it yields CSVAPGTSGSTDTQYF.

This chain joins TRBV29-1 and TRBJ2-5, with TRBD1 identical over 7 bases. The CDR3 runs 12 residues. From germline, CDR1 is SQVTM and CDR2 ANQGSEA. V lost 7 bases, J lost 5 bases, and 7 bases stayed unmatched. The CDR3 spells CSAIGGGETQYF. As DNA, the CDR3 is TGCAGCGCAATAGGGGGCGGGGAGACCCAGTACTTC.

Here the CDR3 DNA reads TGTGCCAGCAGCTTAGCTAATGAGCAGTTCTTC. It codes for CASSLANEQFF. The V gene is TRBV11-2, the J gene TRBJ2-1; D is uncertain. V lost 1 base, J lost 7 bases, and 2 bases lay in between. Per germline, CDR1 SGHAT and CDR2 FQNNGV. The CDR3 runs 11 residues.

This clone has more than one count but fewer than ten. J is TRBJ1-5 and V is TRBV28; 7 positions match TRBD1. V lost 3 bases, J lost 4 bases, and 12 bases stayed unmatched. CDR1 is MDHEN and CDR2 is SYDVKM in the germline V gene. CDR3 length: 17 amino acids. CDR3 nucleotide sequence: TGTGCCAGCAGTTTGGCTGACCAGGGGGTTCGGAATCAGCCCCAGCATTTT. Translating it yields CASSLADQGVRNQPQHF.

The V gene is TRBV5-4, the J gene TRBJ2-1; 9 nucleotides match TRBD2. This CDR3 has 16 residues. The germline V gene encodes CDR1 SGHNT and CDR2 YYREEE (reference sequence). The V gene end was trimmed by 0 bases and the J gene end by 1 base; junction bases not matched to a gene: 2. The CDR3, as DNA: TGTGCCAGCAGCTTGGGAACTAGCGGGTCCTACAATGAGCAGTTCTTC. Its protein product is CASSLGTSGSYNEQFF.